This TCR beta chain stems from a study of blood T cells in healthy people across ages. V was trimmed by 1 base and J by 8 bases, leaving 12 bases between them. This CDR3 contains 13 residues. Germline CDR1 and CDR2: SGHRS and YFSETQ. Then a second PCR, running about 6 to 12 cycles, was carried out with a sample-barcoded 5' primer and a J-beta primer mix. Sequencing of every sample gave 2.5 million or more CDR3-containing paired-end reads. TCRdb used MiXCR to reprocess the 5' RACE reads, holding one entry per CDR3 protein. The sample shows about 780,000 distinct CDR3 sequences, around 24% of them seen only once. The sample was also linked to a second study, of T cells of mothers and their children.

What was sequenced was blood. The chain uses TRBV5-1 and TRBJ1-2; tentatively, D is TRBD1 (6 bases). This TCR was recovered from a boy aged 5-17 years in good health. CDR3 in DNA: TGCGCCAGCAGCTTGCGGCAGGGGACGGGCTACACCTTC. The encoded protein is CASSLRQGTGYTF.